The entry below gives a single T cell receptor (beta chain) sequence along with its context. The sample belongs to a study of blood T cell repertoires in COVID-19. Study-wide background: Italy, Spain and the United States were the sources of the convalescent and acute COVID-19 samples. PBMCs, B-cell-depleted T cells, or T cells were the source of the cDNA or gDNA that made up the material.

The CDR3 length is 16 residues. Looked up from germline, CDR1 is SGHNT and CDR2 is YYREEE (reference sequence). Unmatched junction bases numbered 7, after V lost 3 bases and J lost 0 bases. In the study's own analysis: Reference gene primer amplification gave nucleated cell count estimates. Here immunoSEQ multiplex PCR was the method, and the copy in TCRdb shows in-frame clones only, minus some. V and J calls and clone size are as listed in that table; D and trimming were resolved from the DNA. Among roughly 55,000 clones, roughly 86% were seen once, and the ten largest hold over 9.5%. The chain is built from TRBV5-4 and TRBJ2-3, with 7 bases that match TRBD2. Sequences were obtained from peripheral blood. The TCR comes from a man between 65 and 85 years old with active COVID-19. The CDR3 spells CASSSASGASTDTQYF. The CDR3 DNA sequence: TGTGCCAGCAGCTCGGCTAGCGGTGCTAGCACAGATACGCAGTATTTT.